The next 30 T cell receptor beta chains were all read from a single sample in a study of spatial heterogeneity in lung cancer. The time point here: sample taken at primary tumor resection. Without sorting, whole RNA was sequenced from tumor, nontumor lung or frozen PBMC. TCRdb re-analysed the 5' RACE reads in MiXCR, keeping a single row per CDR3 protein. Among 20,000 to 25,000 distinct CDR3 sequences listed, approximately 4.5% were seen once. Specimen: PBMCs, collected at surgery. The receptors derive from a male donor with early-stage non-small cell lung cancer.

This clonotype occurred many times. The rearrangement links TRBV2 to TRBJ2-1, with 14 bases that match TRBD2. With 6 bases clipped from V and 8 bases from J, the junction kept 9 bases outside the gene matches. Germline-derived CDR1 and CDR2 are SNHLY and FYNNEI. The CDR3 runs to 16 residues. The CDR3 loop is CASRSSSGLAGDEQFF. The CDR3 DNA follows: TGTGCCAGCAGGTCATCTTCGGGACTAGCGGGAGATGAGCAGTTCTTC.

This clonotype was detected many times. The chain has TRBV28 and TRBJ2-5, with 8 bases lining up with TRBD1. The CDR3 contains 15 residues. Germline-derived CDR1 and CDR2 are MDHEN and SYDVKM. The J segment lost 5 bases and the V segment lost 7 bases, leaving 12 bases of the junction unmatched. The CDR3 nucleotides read TGTGCCAGCAACCCGCAGGGGGCGAGACACGAGACCCAGTACTTC. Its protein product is CASNPQGARHETQYF.

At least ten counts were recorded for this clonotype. CDR3 bases: TGTGCCTGGAGTGTCGGACAGACCTACGAGCAGTACTTC. It is translated as CAWSVGQTYEQYF. This chain links TRBV30 with TRBJ2-7, with D perhaps matching TRBD1 (6 bases). Trimming pared 0 bases from V and 2 bases from J, leaving 8 bases between. Germline V gene lookup returns CDR1 GTSNPN and CDR2 SVGIG (reference sequence). The CDR3 contains 13 residues.

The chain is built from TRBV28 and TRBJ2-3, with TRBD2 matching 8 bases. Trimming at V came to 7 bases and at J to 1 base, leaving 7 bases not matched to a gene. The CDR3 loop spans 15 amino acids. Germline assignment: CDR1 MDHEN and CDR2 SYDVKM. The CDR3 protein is CASNAPGLGTDTQYF. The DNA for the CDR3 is TGTGCCAGCAACGCGCCGGGACTAGGCACAGATACGCAGTATTTT.

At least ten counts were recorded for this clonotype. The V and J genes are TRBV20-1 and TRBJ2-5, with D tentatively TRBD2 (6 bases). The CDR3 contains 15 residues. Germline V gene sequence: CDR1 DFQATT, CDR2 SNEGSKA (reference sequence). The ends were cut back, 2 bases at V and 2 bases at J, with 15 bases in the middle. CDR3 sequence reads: CSARPSSALQETQYF. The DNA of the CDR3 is TGCAGTGCTAGACCATCTAGCGCACTGCAAGAGACCCAGTACTTC.

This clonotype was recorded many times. CDR3 sequence: CASRGGRAEGTQYF. The CDR3 DNA follows: TGTGCCAGCAGAGGCGGGAGGGCCGAGGGGACCCAGTACTTC. The V call is TRBV6-2 or TRBV6-3, the J call TRBJ2-5, with 9 bases identical to TRBD2. Germline V gives CDR1 MNHEY, CDR2 SVGEGT. CDR3 length equals 14 residues. Losses at the gene ends were 6 bases for V and 7 bases for J; bases not matched to a gene: 9.

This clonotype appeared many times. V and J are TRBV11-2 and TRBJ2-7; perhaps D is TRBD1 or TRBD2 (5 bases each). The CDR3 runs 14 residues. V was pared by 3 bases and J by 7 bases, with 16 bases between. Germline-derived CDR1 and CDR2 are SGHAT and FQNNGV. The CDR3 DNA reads TGTGCCAGCAGCTTCGGGACGGCTCGTGGGGAGCAGTACTTC. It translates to CASSFGTARGEQYF. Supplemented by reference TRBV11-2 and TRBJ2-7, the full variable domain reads EAGVAQSPRYKIIEKRQSVAFWCNPISGHATLYWYQQILGQGPKLLIQFQNNGVVDDSQLPKDRFSAERLKGVDSTLKIQPAKLEDSAVYLCASSFGTARGEQYFGPGTRLTVT.

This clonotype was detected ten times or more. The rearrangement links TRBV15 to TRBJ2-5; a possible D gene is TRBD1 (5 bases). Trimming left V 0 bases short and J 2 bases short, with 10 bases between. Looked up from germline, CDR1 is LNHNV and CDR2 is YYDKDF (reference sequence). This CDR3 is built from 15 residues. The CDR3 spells CATSRDRGSQETQYF. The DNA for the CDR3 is TGTGCCACCAGCAGAGATAGGGGCTCTCAAGAGACCCAGTACTTC.

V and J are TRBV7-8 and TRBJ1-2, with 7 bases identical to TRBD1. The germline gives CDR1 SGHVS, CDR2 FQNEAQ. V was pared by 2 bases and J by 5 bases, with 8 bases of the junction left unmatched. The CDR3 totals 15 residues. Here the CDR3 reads CASSLRPTGRYGYTF. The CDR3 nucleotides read TGTGCCAGCAGCTTACGGCCGACAGGGAGATATGGCTACACCTTC.

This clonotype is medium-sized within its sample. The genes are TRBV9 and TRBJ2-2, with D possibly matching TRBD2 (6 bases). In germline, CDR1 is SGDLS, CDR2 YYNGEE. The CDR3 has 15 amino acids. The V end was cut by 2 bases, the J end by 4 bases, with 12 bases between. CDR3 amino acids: CASSVIGGITGELFF. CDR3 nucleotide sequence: TGTGCCAGCAGCGTTATTGGAGGGATCACCGGGGAGCTGTTTTTT.

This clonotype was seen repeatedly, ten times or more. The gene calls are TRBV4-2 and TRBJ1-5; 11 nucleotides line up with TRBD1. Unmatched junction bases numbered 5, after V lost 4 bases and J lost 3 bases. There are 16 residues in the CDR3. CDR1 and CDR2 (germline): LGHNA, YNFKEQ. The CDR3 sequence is CASSPGQGVDNQPQHF. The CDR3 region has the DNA TGTGCCAGCAGCCCGGGACAGGGGGTAGACAATCAGCCCCAGCATTTT.

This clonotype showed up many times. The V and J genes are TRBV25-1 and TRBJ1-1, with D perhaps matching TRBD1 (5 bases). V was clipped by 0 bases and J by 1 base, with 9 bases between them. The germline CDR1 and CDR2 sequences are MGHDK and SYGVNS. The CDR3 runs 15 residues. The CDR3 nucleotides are TGTGCCAGCAGTGAATACGGGGACGGGAACACTGAAGCTTTCTTT. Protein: CASSEYGDGNTEAFF.

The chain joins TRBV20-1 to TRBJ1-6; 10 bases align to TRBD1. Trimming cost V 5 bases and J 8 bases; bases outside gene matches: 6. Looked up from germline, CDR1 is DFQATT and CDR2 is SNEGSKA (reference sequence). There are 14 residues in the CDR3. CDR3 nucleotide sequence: TGCAGTGCTCTCACCGGGACAGGGGATTCACCCCTCCACTTT. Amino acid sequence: CSALTGTGDSPLHF.

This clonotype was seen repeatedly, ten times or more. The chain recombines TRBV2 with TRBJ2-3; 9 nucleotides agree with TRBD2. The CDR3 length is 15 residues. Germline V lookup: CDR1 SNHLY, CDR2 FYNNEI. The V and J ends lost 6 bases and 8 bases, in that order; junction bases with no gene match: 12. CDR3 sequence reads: CASSAGPGTSTTQYF. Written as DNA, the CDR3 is TGTGCCAGCAGCGCGGGCCCTGGGACTAGCACTACGCAGTATTTT.

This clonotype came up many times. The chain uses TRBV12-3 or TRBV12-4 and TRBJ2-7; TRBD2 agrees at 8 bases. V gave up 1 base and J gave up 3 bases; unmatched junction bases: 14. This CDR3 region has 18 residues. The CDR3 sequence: CASSLGTSYFTVNYEQYF. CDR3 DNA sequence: TGTGCCAGCAGTTTAGGGACTAGCTACTTCACGGTAAACTACGAGCAGTACTTC.

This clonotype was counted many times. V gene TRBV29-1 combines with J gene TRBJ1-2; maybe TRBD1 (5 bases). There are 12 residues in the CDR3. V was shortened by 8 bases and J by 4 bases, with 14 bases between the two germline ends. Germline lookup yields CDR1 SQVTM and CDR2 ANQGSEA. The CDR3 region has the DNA TGCAGCATCGGGACGGCAGTCTATGGCTACACCTTC. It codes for CSIGTAVYGYTF.

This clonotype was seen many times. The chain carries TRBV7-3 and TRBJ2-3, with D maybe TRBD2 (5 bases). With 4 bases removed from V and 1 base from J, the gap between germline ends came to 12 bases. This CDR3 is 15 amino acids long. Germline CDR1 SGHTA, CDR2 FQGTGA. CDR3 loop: CASSSQTIGTDTQYF. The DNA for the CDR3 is TGTGCCAGCAGCTCACAGACTATCGGCACAGATACGCAGTATTTT.

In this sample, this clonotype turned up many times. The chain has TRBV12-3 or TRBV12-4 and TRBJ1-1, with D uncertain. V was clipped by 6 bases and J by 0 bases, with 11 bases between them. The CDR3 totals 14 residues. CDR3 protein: CASSRPAVNTEAFF. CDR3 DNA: TGTGCCAGCAGCCGGCCCGCGGTGAACACTGAAGCTTTCTTT.

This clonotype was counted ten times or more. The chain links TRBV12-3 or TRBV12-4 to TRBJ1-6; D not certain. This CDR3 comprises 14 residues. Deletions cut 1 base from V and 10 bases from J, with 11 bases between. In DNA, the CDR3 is TGTGCCAGCAGTTTAGGGGATATAGACTCACCCCTCCACTTT. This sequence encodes CASSLGDIDSPLHF.

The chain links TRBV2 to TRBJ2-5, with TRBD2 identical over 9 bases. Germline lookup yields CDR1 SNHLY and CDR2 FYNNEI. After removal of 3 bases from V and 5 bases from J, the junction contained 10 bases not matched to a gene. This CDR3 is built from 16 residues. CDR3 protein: CASSDRAGGVVETQYF. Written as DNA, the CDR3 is TGTGCCAGCAGTGACCGGGCGGGAGGGGTGGTGGAGACCCAGTACTTC. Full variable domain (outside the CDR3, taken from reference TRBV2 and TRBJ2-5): EPEVTQTPSHQVTQMGQEVILRCVPISNHLYFYWYRQILGQKVEFLVSFYNNEISEKSEIFDDQFSVERPDGSNFTLKIRSTKLEDSAMYFCASSDRAGGVVETQYFGPGTRLLVL.

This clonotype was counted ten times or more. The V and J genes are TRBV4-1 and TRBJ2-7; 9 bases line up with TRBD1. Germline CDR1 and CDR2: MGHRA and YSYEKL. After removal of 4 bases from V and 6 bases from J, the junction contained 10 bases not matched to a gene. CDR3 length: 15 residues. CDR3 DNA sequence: TGCGCCAGCAGCCCCGCCGGGACAGGGTTGGGCGAGCAGTACTTC. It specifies CASSPAGTGLGEQYF.

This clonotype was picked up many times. The CDR3 loop is CASSPQGVGNTDTQYF. The CDR3 DNA follows: TGTGCCAGCAGCCCTCAGGGGGTGGGGAACACAGATACGCAGTATTTT. V is TRBV7-2 and J is TRBJ2-3; 7 bases map to TRBD1. Germline loops: CDR1 SGHTA, CDR2 FQGNSA. Trimming removed 5 bases from V and 2 bases from J; junction bases left unmatched: 10. CDR3 length equals 16 residues. Together with reference TRBV7-2 and TRBJ2-3, the CDR3 gives the full variable domain: GAGVSQSPSNKVTEKGKDVELRCDPISGHTALYWYRQSLGQGLEFLIYFQGNSAPDKSGLPSDRFSAERTGGSVSTLTIQRTQQEDSAVYLCASSPQGVGNTDTQYFGPGTRLTVL.

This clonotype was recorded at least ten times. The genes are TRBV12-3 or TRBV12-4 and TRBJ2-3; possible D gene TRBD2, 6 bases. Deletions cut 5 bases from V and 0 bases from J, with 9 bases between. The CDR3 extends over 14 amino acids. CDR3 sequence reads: CASSTGTSTDTQYF. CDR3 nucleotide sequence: TGTGCCAGCAGTACCGGGACTAGCACAGATACGCAGTATTTT.

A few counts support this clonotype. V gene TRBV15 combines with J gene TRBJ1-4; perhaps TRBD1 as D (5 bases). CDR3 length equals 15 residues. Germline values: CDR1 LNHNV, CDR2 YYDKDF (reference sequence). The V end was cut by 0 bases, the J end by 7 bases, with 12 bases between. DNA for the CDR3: TGTGCCACCAGCAGAGATATCGGGGGGAGTGAAAAACTGTTTTTT. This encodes CATSRDIGGSEKLFF.

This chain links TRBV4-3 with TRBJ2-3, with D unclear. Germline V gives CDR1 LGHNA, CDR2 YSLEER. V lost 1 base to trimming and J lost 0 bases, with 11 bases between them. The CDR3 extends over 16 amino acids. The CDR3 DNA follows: TGCGCCAGCAGCCAAGTATGGGGAACTAGCACAGATACGCAGTATTTT. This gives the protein CASSQVWGTSTDTQYF.

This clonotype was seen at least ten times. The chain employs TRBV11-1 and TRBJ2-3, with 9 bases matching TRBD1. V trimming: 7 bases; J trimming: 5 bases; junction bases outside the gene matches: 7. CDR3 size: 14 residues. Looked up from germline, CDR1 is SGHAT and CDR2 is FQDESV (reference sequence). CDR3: CASIETGGVDTQYF. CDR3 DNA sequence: TGTGCCAGCATCGAGACAGGGGGTGTAGATACGCAGTATTTT.

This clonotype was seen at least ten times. The DNA of the CDR3 is TGCGCCAGCAGCTTGGCTGGACAAGATAATTCACCCCTCCACTTT. This sequence encodes CASSLAGQDNSPLHF. This rearrangement joins TRBV5-1 to TRBJ1-6; the D gene is possibly TRBD1 (5 bases). The V and J ends lost 0 bases and 5 bases respectively, with 9 bases between them. This CDR3 has 15 amino acids. Germline assignment: CDR1 SGHRS and CDR2 YFSETQ.

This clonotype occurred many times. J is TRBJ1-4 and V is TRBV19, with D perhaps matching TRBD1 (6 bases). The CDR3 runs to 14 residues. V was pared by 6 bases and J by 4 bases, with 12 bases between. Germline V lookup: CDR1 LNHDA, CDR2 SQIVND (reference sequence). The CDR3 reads CASSTGGGNEKLFF. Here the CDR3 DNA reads TGTGCCAGTAGCACCGGGGGCGGTAATGAAAAACTGTTTTTT.

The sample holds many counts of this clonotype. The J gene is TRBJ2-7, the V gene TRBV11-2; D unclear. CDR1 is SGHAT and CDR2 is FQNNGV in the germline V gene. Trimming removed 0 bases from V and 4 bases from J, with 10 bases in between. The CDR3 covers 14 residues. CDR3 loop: CASSLERGSYEQYF. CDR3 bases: TGTGCCAGCAGCTTAGAGAGAGGATCTTACGAGCAGTACTTC.

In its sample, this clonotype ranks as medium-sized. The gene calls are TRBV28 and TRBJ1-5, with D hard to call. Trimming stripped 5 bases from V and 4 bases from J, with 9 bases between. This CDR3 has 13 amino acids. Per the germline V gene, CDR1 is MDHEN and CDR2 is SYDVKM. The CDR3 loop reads CASSLGVNQPQHF. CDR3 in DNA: TGTGCCAGCAGTCTCGGGGTAAATCAGCCCCAGCATTTT.